The table lists the clone carrying this T cell receptor (beta chain) with a count of one. Its specificity is unknown. Sequencing was performed with immunoSEQ multiplex PCR; in TCRdb, only in-frame clones are kept and a portion is missing. The data show fewer than 100,000 clones, about 85% seen once. This specimen comes from a study of T cell responses to AZD1222 COVID-19 vaccine. At the level of the study: Pooled in the analysis were second doses at about 4 or about 12 weeks.

Germline-derived CDR1 and CDR2 are KGHSH and LQKENI. CDR3 length: 12 amino acids. Trimming removed 6 bases from V and 5 bases from J, with 11 bases in between. Study conclusions and caveats: Sampled repertoires all dated from after the peak T cell response. Breadth and depth of Spike-specific TCRs rose after two AZD1222 doses. Females outnumbered males among donors, who were mostly white British; clonal diversity was possibly underestimated.

The sequence came from an adult in good health. The specimen comprised peripheral blood, sampled on day 0 of AZD1222 vaccination. The rearrangement joins TRBV18 to TRBJ2-7, with a tentative D call TRBD1 (5 bases). The CDR3 here is CASSPGFDEQYF. The CDR3 bases are TGTGCCAGCTCGCCAGGGTTCGACGAGCAGTACTTC.